The clone carrying this TCR beta chain turned up a few times. These data are taken from a study of patients and donors after allogeneic stem cell transplantation. This CDR3 has 13 amino acids. V gave up 9 bases and J gave up 10 bases, with 21 bases separating them. Germline CDR1 KGHSH, CDR2 LQKENI. Each CDR3 protein gets one entry after TCRdb re-called the RT-PCR reads with MiXCR. The sample holds 920,000 or so distinct CDR3 sequences, roughly 17% seen once. This sequence was found in a human donor who was either an allogeneic HSCT recipient or a stem cell or donor lymphocyte infusion donor (not recorded which). It is not recorded whose cells these are; they may come from a transplant donor. Material: blood, either unsorted or a sorted T cell fraction (not recorded which). The chain has TRBV18 and TRBJ1-1; no firm D call. The CDR3 DNA is TGTGCCAGTTACGAAGGGAGAACTTTCGGAGCTTTCTTT. Translation gives CASYEGRTFGAFF.